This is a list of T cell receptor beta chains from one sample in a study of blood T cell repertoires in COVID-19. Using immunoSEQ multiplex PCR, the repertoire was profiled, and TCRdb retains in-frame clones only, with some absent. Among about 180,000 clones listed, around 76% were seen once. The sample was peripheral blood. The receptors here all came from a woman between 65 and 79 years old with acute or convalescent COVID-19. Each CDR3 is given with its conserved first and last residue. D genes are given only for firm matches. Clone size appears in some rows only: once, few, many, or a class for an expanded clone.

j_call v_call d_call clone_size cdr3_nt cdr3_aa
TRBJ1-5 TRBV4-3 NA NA TGCGCCAGCAGCCAAGTGTTTCGGGGTTATGATCAGCCCCAGCATTTT CASSQVFRGYDQPQHF
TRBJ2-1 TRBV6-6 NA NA TGTGCCAGCAGTTACAATCCTGCGAATGAGCAGTTCTTC CASSYNPANEQFF
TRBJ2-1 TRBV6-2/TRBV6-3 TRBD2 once TGTGCCAGTAGTACTAGCGGGAGCTGGAATGAGCAGTTCTTC CASSTSGSWNEQFF
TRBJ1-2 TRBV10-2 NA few TGCGCCAGCAGTGTAGAAGAGCTTAACTATGGCTACACCTTC CASSVEELNYGYTF
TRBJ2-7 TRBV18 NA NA TGTGCCAGCTCCCCTAGTACGGGTGGCGAGCAGTACTTC CASSPSTGGEQYF
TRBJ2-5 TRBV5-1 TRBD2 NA TGCGCCAGCAGCTTGGGCGGGGGGGCAGGAGAGACCCAGTACTTC CASSLGGGAGETQYF
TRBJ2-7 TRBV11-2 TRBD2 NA TGTGCCAGCAGCCACCAGACTAGCGGGAGAAGGAACGAGCAGTACTTC CASSHQTSGRRNEQYF
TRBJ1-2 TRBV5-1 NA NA TGCGCCAGCAGCCTCGGTGGGGGGATAGCTAACTATGGCTACACCTTC CASSLGGGIANYGYTF
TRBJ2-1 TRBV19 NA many TGTGCCAGTAGTCCCTCTTTCAGTGGGTGGAGCTCCTACAATGAGCAGTTCTTC CASSPSFSGWSSYNEQFF
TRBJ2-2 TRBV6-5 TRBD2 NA TGTGCCAGCAGTCAGGGAGGGAGGCGGGAGCTGTTTTTT CASSQGGRRELFF
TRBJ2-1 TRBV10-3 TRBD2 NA TGTGCCATCAGGTCCAGCGGGGACTACAATGAGCAGTTCTTC CAIRSSGDYNEQFF
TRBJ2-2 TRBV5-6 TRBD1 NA TGTGCCAGCAGCGTCGACAGGGTTGGCGGGGAGCTGTTTTTT CASSVDRVGGELFF
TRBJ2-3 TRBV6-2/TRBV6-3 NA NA TGTGCCAGCAGCCCCCTGGGCCTACTCACAGATACGCAGTATTTT CASSPLGLLTDTQYF
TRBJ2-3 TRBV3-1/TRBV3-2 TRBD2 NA TGTGCCAGCAGCCACCGACTAGCGGAGAACACAGATACGCAGTATTTT CASSHRLAENTDTQYF
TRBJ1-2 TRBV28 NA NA TGTGCCAGCAGTCCAGGACTGTATGGCTACACCTTC CASSPGLYGYTF
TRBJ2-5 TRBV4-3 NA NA TGCGCCAGCAGCCATTTACATGGCGGAACGGGAGAGACCCAGTACTTC CASSHLHGGTGETQYF